Sequencing of this T cell receptor (beta chain) was carried out in a study of OX40 agonist ivuxolimab in advanced cancers. Clones were read by immunoSEQ multiplex PCR, and TCRdb kept only the in-frame ones, dropping some. The table has approximately 88,000 clones, about 88% seen once. Trimming removed 0 bases at V and 7 bases at J, with 16 bases between. The CDR3 has 15 residues. In germline, CDR1 is GTSNPN, CDR2 SVGIG (reference sequence). The chain recombines TRBV30 with TRBJ2-1; no definite D call. This receptor was obtained from an adult with an advanced solid tumor such as melanoma, head and neck, liver or kidney cancer. The sequenced sample was CD4+ or CD8+ T cells sorted from blood, obtained in a trial of the OX40 agonist ivuxolimab. DNA for the CDR3: TGTGCCTGGAGTGTAAATAGAGCCCGCGAGAATGAGCAGTTCTTC. As protein: CAWSVNRARENEQFF.